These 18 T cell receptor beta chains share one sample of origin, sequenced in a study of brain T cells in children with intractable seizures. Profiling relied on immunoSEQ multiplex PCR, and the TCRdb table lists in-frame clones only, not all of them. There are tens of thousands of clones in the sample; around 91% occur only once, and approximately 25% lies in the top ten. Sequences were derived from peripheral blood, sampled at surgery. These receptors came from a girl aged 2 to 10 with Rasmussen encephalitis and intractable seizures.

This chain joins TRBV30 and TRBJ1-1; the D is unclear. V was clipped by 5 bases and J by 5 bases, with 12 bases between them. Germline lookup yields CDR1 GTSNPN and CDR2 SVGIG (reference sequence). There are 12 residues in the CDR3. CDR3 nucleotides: TGTGCCTGGTCCCGCGGGGAAACTGAAGCTTTCTTT. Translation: CAWSRGETEAFF.

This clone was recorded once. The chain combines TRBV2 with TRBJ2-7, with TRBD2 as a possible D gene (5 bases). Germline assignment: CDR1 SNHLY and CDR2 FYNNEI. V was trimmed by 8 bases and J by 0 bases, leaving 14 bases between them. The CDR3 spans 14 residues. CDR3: CASAIEGNSYEQYF. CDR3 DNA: TGTGCCAGCGCTATCGAGGGTAACTCCTACGAGCAGTACTTC.

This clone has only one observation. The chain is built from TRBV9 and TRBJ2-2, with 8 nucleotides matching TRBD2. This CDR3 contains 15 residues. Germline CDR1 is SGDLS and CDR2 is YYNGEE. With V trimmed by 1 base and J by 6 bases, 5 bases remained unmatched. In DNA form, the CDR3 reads TGTGCCAGCAGCGTAACTAGCGGAGTTCCCGGGGAGCTGTTTTTT. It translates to CASSVTSGVPGELFF.

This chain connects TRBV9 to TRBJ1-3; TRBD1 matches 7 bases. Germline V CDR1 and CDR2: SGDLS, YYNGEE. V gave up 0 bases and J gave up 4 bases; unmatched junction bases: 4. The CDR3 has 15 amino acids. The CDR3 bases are TGTGCCAGCAGCGTAGATCAGGGGGTCGGAAACACCATATATTTT. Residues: CASSVDQGVGNTIYF.

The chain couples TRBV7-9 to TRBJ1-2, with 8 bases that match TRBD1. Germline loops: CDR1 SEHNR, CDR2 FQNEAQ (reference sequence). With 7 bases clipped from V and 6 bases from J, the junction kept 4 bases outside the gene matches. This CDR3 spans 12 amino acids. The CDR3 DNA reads TGTGCCAGCACTCGACAGGGGAATGGCTACACCTTC. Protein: CASTRQGNGYTF. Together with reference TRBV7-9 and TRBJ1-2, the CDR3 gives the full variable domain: DTGVSQNPRHKITKRGQNVTFRCDPISEHNRLYWYRQTLGQGPEFLTYFQNEAQLEKSRLLSDRFSAERPKGSFSTLEIQRTEQGDSAMYLCASTRQGNGYTFGSGTRLTVV.

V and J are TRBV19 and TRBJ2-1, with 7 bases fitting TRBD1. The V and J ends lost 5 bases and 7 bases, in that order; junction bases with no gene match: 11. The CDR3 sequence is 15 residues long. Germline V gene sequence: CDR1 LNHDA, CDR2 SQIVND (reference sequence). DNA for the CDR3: TGTGCCAGTAGTTCCAGGGACAGCCCCGGGAATGAGCAGTTCTTC. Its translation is CASSSRDSPGNEQFF. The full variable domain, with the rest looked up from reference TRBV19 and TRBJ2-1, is DGGITQSPKYLFRKEGQNVTLSCEQNLNHDAMYWYRQDPGQGLRLIYYSQIVNDFQKGDIAEGYSVSREKKESFPLTVTSAQKNPTAFYLCASSSRDSPGNEQFFGPGTRLTVL.

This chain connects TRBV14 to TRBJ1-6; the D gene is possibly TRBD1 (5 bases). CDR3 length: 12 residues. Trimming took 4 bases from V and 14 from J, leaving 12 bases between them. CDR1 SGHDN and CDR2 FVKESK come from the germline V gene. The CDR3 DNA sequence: TGTGCCAGCAGCCCGGGGACCGGGGCCCTCCACTTT. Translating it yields CASSPGTGALHF.

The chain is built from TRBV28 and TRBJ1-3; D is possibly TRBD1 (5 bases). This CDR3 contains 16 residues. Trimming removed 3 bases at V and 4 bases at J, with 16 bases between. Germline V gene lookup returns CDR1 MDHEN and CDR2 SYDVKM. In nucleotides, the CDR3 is TGTGCCAGCAGTTTCGGCCTTTGGCAGGGCGGAAACACCATATATTTT. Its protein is CASSFGLWQGGNTIYF.

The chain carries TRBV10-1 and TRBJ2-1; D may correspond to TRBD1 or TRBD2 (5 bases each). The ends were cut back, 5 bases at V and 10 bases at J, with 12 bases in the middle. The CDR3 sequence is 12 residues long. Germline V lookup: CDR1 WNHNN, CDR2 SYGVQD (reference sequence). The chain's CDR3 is CASSQLGDEQFF. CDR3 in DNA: TGCGCCAGCAGTCAATTAGGGGACGAGCAGTTCTTC.

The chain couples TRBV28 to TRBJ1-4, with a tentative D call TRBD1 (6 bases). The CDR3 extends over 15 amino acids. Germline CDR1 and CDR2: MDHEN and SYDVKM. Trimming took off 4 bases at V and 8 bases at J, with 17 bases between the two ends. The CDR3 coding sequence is TGTGCCAGCAGTTCAGGGGCAGGAGAAAAGGAAAAACTGTTTTTT. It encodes CASSSGAGEKEKLFF.

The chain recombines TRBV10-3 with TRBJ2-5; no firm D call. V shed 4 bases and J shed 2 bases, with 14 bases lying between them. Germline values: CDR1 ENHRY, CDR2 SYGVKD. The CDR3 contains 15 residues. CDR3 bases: TGTGCCATCAGTGGGAACAACCCCGGGCAAGAGACCCAGTACTTC. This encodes CAISGNNPGQETQYF.

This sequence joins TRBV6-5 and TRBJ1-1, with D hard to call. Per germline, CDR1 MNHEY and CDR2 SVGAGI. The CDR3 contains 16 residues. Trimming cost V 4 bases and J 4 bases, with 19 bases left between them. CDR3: CASSLTGLRDSTEAFF. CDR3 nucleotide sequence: TGTGCCAGCAGTTTGACCGGGCTACGGGATTCCACTGAAGCTTTCTTT.

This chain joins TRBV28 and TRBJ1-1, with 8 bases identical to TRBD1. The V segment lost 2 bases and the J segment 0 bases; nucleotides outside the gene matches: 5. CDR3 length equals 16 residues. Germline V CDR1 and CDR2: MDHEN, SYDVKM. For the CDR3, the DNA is TGTGCCAGCAGTTTAGGGGACAGGCGCATGAACACTGAAGCTTTCTTT. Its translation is CASSLGDRRMNTEAFF.

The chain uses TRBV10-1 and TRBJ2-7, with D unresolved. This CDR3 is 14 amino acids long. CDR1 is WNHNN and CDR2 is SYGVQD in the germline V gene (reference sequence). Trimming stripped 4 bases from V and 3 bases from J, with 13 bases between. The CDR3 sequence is CASSAEVVGYEQYF. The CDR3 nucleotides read TGCGCCAGCAGTGCCGAGGTTGTGGGCTACGAGCAGTACTTC.

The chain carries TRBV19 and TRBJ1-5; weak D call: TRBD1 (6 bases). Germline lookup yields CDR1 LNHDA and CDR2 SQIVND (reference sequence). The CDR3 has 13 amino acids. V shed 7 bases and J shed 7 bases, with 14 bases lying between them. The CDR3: CASTQGKGQPQHF. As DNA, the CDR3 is TGTGCCAGTACCCAGGGGAAGGGGCAGCCCCAGCATTTT.

As DNA, the CDR3 is TGTGCCACCAGTGACCGTCTAGCGGGAGTCGCGGATACGCAGTATTTT. Translating gives CATSDRLAGVADTQYF. This chain uses TRBV24-1 with TRBJ2-3, with 10 bases matching TRBD2. V dropped 4 bases and J dropped 6; count of bases not matched to a gene: 9. This CDR3 spans 16 amino acids. CDR1 and CDR2 from the germline V gene are KGHDR and SFDVKD.

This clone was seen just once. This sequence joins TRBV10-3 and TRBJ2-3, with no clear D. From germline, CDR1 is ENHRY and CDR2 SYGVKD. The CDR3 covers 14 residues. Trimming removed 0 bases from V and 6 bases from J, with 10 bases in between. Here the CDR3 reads CAISESFYGDTQYF. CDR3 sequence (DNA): TGTGCCATCAGTGAGTCGTTTTACGGGGATACGCAGTATTTT.

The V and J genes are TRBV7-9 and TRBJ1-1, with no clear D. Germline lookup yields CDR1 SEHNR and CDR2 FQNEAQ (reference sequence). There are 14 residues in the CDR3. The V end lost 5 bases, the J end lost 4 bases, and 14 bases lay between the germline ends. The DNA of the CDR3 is TGTGCCAGCAGCCCCCCGGGGTTACGCACTGAAGCTTTCTTT. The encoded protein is CASSPPGLRTEAFF.